Reported below is one TCR beta chain. The antigen is undetermined. This sample is part of a study of OX40 agonist ivuxolimab in advanced cancers. This table comes from immunoSEQ multiplex PCR, and its TCRdb copy is limited to in-frame clones, with some not included. The sample contains about 47,000 clones, about 85% of which appear only once. Study conclusions and caveats: Relative to CD4+, CD8+ T cells held more expanded clones on average.

The CDR3 runs 11 residues. Deletions cut 1 base from V and 6 bases from J, with 4 bases between. The germline gives CDR1 SGHTA, CDR2 FQGTGA. The sequence was obtained from an adult with an advanced solid tumor such as melanoma, head and neck, liver or kidney cancer. The V and J genes are TRBV7-3 and TRBJ2-7; D is unclear. The specimen comprised CD4+ or CD8+ T cells sorted from blood, sampled in a trial of the OX40 agonist ivuxolimab. The CDR3 spells CASSLSVEQYF. The CDR3 bases are TGTGCCAGCAGCTTAAGCGTCGAGCAGTACTTC.